The 23 T cell receptor beta chains below all came from one sample that was sequenced in a study of cytotoxic CD8 clonotypes in ibrutinib-treated CLL. Repertoires were generated with immunoSEQ multiplex PCR, while TCRdb's copy carries only in-frame clones and drops some. The table has fewer than 70,000 clones, around 68% seen once. Source: PBMCs, taken after 12 months of ibrutinib treatment. These receptors were collected from a human donor with chronic lymphocytic leukemia.

The chain links TRBV5-1 to TRBJ2-7; no reliable D call. This CDR3 is 14 amino acids long. Germline-derived CDR1 and CDR2 are SGHRS and YFSETQ. The V end was cut by 1 base, the J end by 0 bases, with 8 bases between. The CDR3 loop reads CASSLLVTSYEQYF. CDR3 nucleotides: TGCGCCAGCAGCTTGCTAGTCACCTCCTACGAGCAGTACTTC.

This clone was observed a handful of times. The chain has TRBV9 and TRBJ2-1; 8 bases are a match to TRBD2. This CDR3 is 14 amino acids long. The V gene's germline CDR1 is SGDLS and CDR2 YYNGEE. The V segment lost 4 bases and the J segment 10 bases; nucleotides outside the gene matches: 10. The CDR3 here is CASSPIAGGWEQFF. In nucleotides, the CDR3 is TGTGCCAGCAGCCCAATTGCGGGAGGTTGGGAGCAGTTCTTC.

The rearrangement joins TRBV6-5 to TRBJ2-3; the match to TRBD2 covers 7 bases. V was pared by 6 bases and J by 2 bases, with 8 bases of the junction left unmatched. Germline CDR1 MNHEY, CDR2 SVGAGI. The CDR3 consists of 15 residues. CDR3 sequence: CASRATGRNTDTQYF. The CDR3 coding sequence is TGTGCCAGCAGAGCTACCGGGAGGAACACAGATACGCAGTATTTT.

The chain is built from TRBV7-2 and TRBJ2-3; the match to TRBD2 covers 8 bases. CDR3 length: 17 amino acids. CDR1 and CDR2 (germline): SGHTA, FQGNSA. The V and J ends lost 3 bases and 4 bases, in that order; junction bases with no gene match: 12. CDR3 DNA: TGTGCCAGCAGCTTTCTCCCCAGCGGGGGCAGATCAGATACGCAGTATTTT. Translated: CASSFLPSGGRSDTQYF.

This sequence joins TRBV4-1 and TRBJ2-7; possibly TRBD2 for D (6 bases). The CDR3 consists of 19 residues. Germline assignment: CDR1 MGHRA and CDR2 YSYEKL. The V gene lost 3 bases and the J gene lost 9 bases, with 33 bases spanning the gap. The CDR3, as DNA: TGCGCCAGCAGCCATCCTGTGGGAGTAACCGGGACTCCCGCCGGGTTGCAGTACTTC. Amino acid sequence: CASSHPVGVTGTPAGLQYF.

J is TRBJ2-3 and V is TRBV7-9, with no clear D. CDR1 SEHNR and CDR2 FQNEAQ come from the germline V gene (reference sequence). Between the trimmed V and J ends, which lost 3 bases and 5 bases, there was a span of 15 bases. The CDR3 runs 15 residues. CDR3 nucleotides: TGTGCCAGCAGCTTTTCTGGGTCAGTTGTAGATACGCAGTATTTT. Translated, it gives CASSFSGSVVDTQYF.

This chain uses TRBV2 with TRBJ1-4; TRBD1 matches 7 bases. Germline CDR1 SNHLY, CDR2 FYNNEI. The trim removed 3 bases at V and 7 bases at J, leaving 8 bases unmatched. The CDR3 contains 15 residues. In nucleotides, the CDR3 is TGTGCCAGCAGTGACCACAGGGGAGGCTCTGAAAAACTGTTTTTT. This gives the protein CASSDHRGGSEKLFF.

This sequence joins TRBV15 and TRBJ1-2, with TRBD1 matching 7 bases. Looked up from germline, CDR1 is LNHNV and CDR2 is YYDKDF (reference sequence). CDR3 size: 15 residues. V trimming: 0 bases; J trimming: 3 bases; junction bases outside the gene matches: 4. The CDR3 DNA sequence: TGTGCCACCAGCAGAGAGCCGGGACAGCACTATGGCTACACCTTC. This sequence encodes CATSREPGQHYGYTF.

J is TRBJ2-7 and V is TRBV11-2, with D perhaps TRBD2 (5 bases). CDR3 length: 18 residues. V dropped 3 bases and J dropped 0 bases, with 21 bases sitting between them. The V gene's germline CDR1 is SGHAT and CDR2 FQNNGV. The DNA for the CDR3 is TGTGCCAGCAGCTTTAGCACGTCGGCGGGCTTGAGCTCCTACGAGCAGTACTTC. This encodes CASSFSTSAGLSSYEQYF.

This rearrangement joins TRBV11-1 to TRBJ2-7; D is tentatively TRBD1 or TRBD2 (5 bases each). V lost 5 bases and J lost 1, with 21 bases in between. The germline V gene encodes CDR1 SGHAT and CDR2 FQDESV (reference sequence). The CDR3 runs 17 residues. CDR3 sequence reads: CASSLTQGLRGSYEQYF. The CDR3 bases are TGTGCCAGCAGCCTCACGCAGGGTTTGAGGGGTTCCTACGAGCAGTACTTC. The whole variable domain, filled in from reference TRBV11-1 and TRBJ2-7, reads EAEVAQSPRYKITEKSQAVAFWCDPISGHATLYWYRQILGQGPELLVQFQDESVVDDSQLPKDRFSAERLKGVDSTLKIQPAELGDSAMYLCASSLTQGLRGSYEQYFGPGTRLTVT.

This clone was counted only a few times. The chain links TRBV19 to TRBJ2-7; 7 nucleotides match TRBD2. The V gene end was trimmed by 9 bases and the J gene end by 3 bases; junction bases not matched to a gene: 2. The germline gives CDR1 LNHDA, CDR2 SQIVND (reference sequence). The CDR3 contains 11 residues. CDR3 amino acids: CASGGGYEQYF. CDR3 bases: TGTGCCAGCGGCGGGGGCTACGAGCAGTACTTC. The whole variable domain, remainder taken from reference TRBV19 and TRBJ2-7, is DGGITQSPKYLFRKEGQNVTLSCEQNLNHDAMYWYRQDPGQGLRLIYYSQIVNDFQKGDIAEGYSVSREKKESFPLTVTSAQKNPTAFYLCASGGGYEQYFGPGTRLTVT.

In this sample, this clone turned up a few times. The junction departs from the called germline gene at one end, perhaps through a read error. The chain links TRBV7-6 to TRBJ2-3, with 10 bases matching TRBD2. Germline CDR1 reads SGHVS; CDR2 reads FNYEAQ. This CDR3 has 13 amino acids. DNA for the CDR3: TGTGCCAGCAGCTACCCAGGCCTAGCGGGAGTCAATTTT. Its translation is CASSYPGLAGVNF.

V is TRBV7-3 and J is TRBJ2-1; D is uncertain. Germline lookup yields CDR1 SGHTA and CDR2 FQGTGA. The CDR3 is 13 amino acids. V lost 1 base to trimming and J lost 9 bases, with 10 bases between them. CDR3 protein: CASSLSLRGEQFF. The CDR3 coding sequence is TGTGCCAGCAGCTTAAGTCTCCGCGGTGAGCAGTTCTTC. Based on the CDR3 plus reference TRBV7-3 and TRBJ2-1, the full variable domain is GAGVSQTPSNKVTEKGKYVELRCDPISGHTALYWYRQSLGQGPEFLIYFQGTGAADDSGLPNDRFFAVRPEGSVSTLKIQRTERGDSAVYLCASSLSLRGEQFFGPGTRLTVL.

The V call is TRBV5-1, the J call TRBJ2-2, with a possible D match to TRBD1 (5 bases). This CDR3 spans 14 amino acids. Germline loops: CDR1 SGHRS, CDR2 YFSETQ. The V and J ends lost 2 bases and 5 bases respectively, with 10 bases between them. CDR3 DNA: TGCGCCAGCAGCTTTCAGGGTCGGACCGGGGAGCTGTTTTTT. This gives the protein CASSFQGRTGELFF.

The chain uses TRBV10-3 and TRBJ2-5, with 14 bases lining up with TRBD2. V lost 6 bases and J lost 4; bases outside the gene matches: 4. The CDR3 is 15 amino acids. Looked up from germline, CDR1 is ENHRY and CDR2 is SYGVKD. The CDR3 loop is CAIRPGTSGGETQYF. The CDR3 region has the DNA TGTGCCATCAGGCCTGGGACTAGCGGGGGAGAGACCCAGTACTTC.

The genes are TRBV28 and TRBJ2-7, with 8 bases lining up with TRBD1. Germline CDR1 is MDHEN and CDR2 is SYDVKM. The CDR3 length is 15 residues. V lost 6 bases to trimming and J lost 1 base; unmatched junction nucleotides: 8. CDR3 in DNA: TGTGCCAGCAGCCCTCGACAGGGGTGGTCCTACGAGCAGTACTTC. It yields the protein CASSPRQGWSYEQYF.

In this sample, this clone turned up a few times. J is TRBJ1-2 and V is TRBV5-1; the match to TRBD1 covers 10 bases. CDR1 SGHRS and CDR2 YFSETQ come from the germline V gene. The CDR3 has 16 amino acids. Losses at the gene ends were 2 bases for V and 0 bases for J; bases not matched to a gene: 4. CDR3 protein: CASSFGQGVSNYGYTF. The CDR3 nucleotides read TGCGCCAGCAGCTTCGGACAGGGGGTTTCTAACTATGGCTACACCTTC.

This rearrangement joins TRBV11-2 to TRBJ2-7, with 10 bases identical to TRBD2. The CDR3 has 16 residues. With 1 base clipped from V and 0 bases from J, the junction kept 3 bases outside the gene matches. Germline lookup yields CDR1 SGHAT and CDR2 FQNNGV. The DNA of the CDR3 is TGTGCCAGCAGCTTAGCGGCTAGCGGGAGCTCCTACGAGCAGTACTTC. It is translated as CASSLAASGSSYEQYF. The complete variable domain, with remaining parts taken from reference TRBV11-2 and TRBJ2-7, reads EAGVAQSPRYKIIEKRQSVAFWCNPISGHATLYWYQQILGQGPKLLIQFQNNGVVDDSQLPKDRFSAERLKGVDSTLKIQPAKLEDSAVYLCASSLAASGSSYEQYFGPGTRLTVT.

This clone was detected only a few times. The chain recombines TRBV29-1 with TRBJ1-1; weak D call: TRBD1 (5 bases). V lost 6 bases and J lost 0, with 8 bases in between. CDR1 is SQVTM and CDR2 is ANQGSEA in the germline V gene. The CDR3 has 12 residues. CDR3 bases: TGCAGCGTGGGACGGATGAACACTGAAGCTTTCTTT. Its protein product is CSVGRMNTEAFF.

V gene TRBV27 combines with J gene TRBJ2-7; 7 bases match TRBD2. Germline V gives CDR1 MNHEY, CDR2 SMNVEV (reference sequence). J lost 3 bases, V lost 7 bases, and 6 bases had no gene match. The length of the CDR3 is 13 residues. The CDR3 sequence is CASKTSEHYEQYF. CDR3 in DNA: TGTGCCAGCAAAACTAGCGAGCACTACGAGCAGTACTTC.

The table lists this clone with a count of one. The chain recombines TRBV18 with TRBJ2-7, with 9 bases aligning to TRBD2. Germline trimming cut 5 bases from V and 3 bases from J; bases unmatched to any gene: 8. Germline lookup yields CDR1 KGHSH and CDR2 LQKENI. This CDR3 region has 15 residues. The CDR3 region is CASSYSGSTIYEQYF. DNA for the CDR3: TGTGCCAGCTCATATAGCGGGAGCACAATCTACGAGCAGTACTTC.

The rearrangement uses TRBV7-3 and TRBJ2-2; no reliable D call. CDR3 length: 14 amino acids. CDR1 and CDR2 from the germline V gene are SGHTA and FQGTGA. V lost 3 bases and J 2 bases, leaving 7 bases between the germline ends. DNA of the CDR3: TGTGCCAGCAGCTTGGCGAGAAACACCGGGGAGCTGTTTTTT. Protein: CASSLARNTGELFF. The full variable domain, rest sourced from reference TRBV7-3 and TRBJ2-2, is GAGVSQTPSNKVTEKGKYVELRCDPISGHTALYWYRQSLGQGPEFLIYFQGTGAADDSGLPNDRFFAVRPEGSVSTLKIQRTERGDSAVYLCASSLARNTGELFFGEGSRLTVL.

The genes are TRBV18 and TRBJ2-7; D ambiguous. This CDR3 contains 15 residues. Looked up from germline, CDR1 is KGHSH and CDR2 is LQKENI. Deletions cut 2 bases from V and 2 bases from J, with 13 bases between. DNA of the CDR3: TGTGCCAGCTCACCAGGTATGCTTGACACCTACGAGCAGTACTTC. It specifies CASSPGMLDTYEQYF.